What follows are 25 T cell receptor beta chains derived from one specimen sequenced in a study of cytomegalovirus exposure and HLA in healthy donors. The PCR made use of 60 Vbeta and 13 Jbeta primers. Generated by immunoSEQ multiplex PCR, the TCRdb table keeps only in-frame clones and is missing some. The sample lists nearly 110,000 clones; roughly 87% were seen once. The sample was PBMCs. The receptors originated from a man aged 30 to 45 in good health and CMV-seropositive.

This clone was observed at least ten times. The chain carries TRBV6-4 and TRBJ2-1; 11 bases align to TRBD2. The CDR3 totals 15 residues. V shed 2 bases and J 3 bases; nucleotides not matched to a gene: 0. The germline V gene has CDR1 MRHNA and CDR2 SNTAGT. The CDR3 spells CASSDTSGGYNEQFF. The CDR3 region has the DNA TGTGCCAGCAGTGACACTAGCGGGGGCTACAATGAGCAGTTCTTC.

This clone was picked up one time. V is TRBV5-6 and J is TRBJ1-6, with TRBD1 matching 9 bases. The CDR3 extends over 16 amino acids. V trimming: 1 base; J trimming: 10 bases; junction bases outside the gene matches: 9. Germline V gene lookup returns CDR1 SGHDT and CDR2 YYEEEE. In DNA form, the CDR3 reads TGTGCCAGCAGCTTGTCCGGGACAGGGATCTGGTCACCCCTCCACTTT. It specifies CASSLSGTGIWSPLHF.

The V call is TRBV7-6, the J call TRBJ2-3; no clear D gene. The length of the CDR3 is 13 residues. CDR1 is SGHVS, CDR2 FNYEAQ, per germline. V lost 5 bases, J lost 1 base, and 7 bases lay in between. In DNA, the CDR3 is TGTGCCAGCAGCACAGCCGGCACAGATACGCAGTATTTT. Protein sequence: CASSTAGTDTQYF.

V and J are TRBV5-1 and TRBJ2-3, with 10 positions matching TRBD2. The ends lost 9 bases at V and 0 bases at J; junction bases unmatched: 4. The CDR3 consists of 14 residues. Per the germline V gene, CDR1 is SGHRS and CDR2 is YFSETQ. As DNA, the CDR3 is TGCGCCACAACTAGCGGGGTGAGCACAGATACGCAGTATTTT. This codes for CATTSGVSTDTQYF.

The gene calls are TRBV5-1 and TRBJ2-1; 14 positions agree with TRBD2. Germline V gives CDR1 SGHRS, CDR2 YFSETQ. The CDR3 contains 18 residues. J gave up 9 bases and V 4 bases, and 15 bases lay outside the gene matches. The CDR3 sequence: CASSPHTGTSGGWGEQFF. The CDR3 DNA is TGCGCCAGCAGCCCCCATACCGGGACTAGCGGGGGATGGGGTGAGCAGTTCTTC.

In this sample, this clone turned up once. The rearrangement uses TRBV19 and TRBJ1-5; tentative D call: TRBD1 (5 bases). The CDR3 loop spans 14 amino acids. Trimming removed 4 bases at V and 7 bases at J, with 14 bases between. CDR1 LNHDA and CDR2 SQIVND come from the germline V gene (reference sequence). CDR3 sequence (DNA): TGTGCCAGTAGTAAAGGGGAGGCCTCGCAGCCCCAGCATTTT. Its translation is CASSKGEASQPQHF. Using reference TRBV19 and TRBJ1-5 for the parts outside the CDR3, the full variable domain is DGGITQSPKYLFRKEGQNVTLSCEQNLNHDAMYWYRQDPGQGLRLIYYSQIVNDFQKGDIAEGYSVSREKKESFPLTVTSAQKNPTAFYLCASSKGEASQPQHFGDGTRLSIL.

J is TRBJ2-3 and V is TRBV28; 8 bases match TRBD1. V dropped 5 bases and J dropped 0; count of bases not matched to a gene: 7. The V gene's germline CDR1 is MDHEN and CDR2 SYDVKM. The length of the CDR3 is 16 residues. CDR3 bases: TGTGCCAGCAGTGCTACAGGGGGGAGTAGCACAGATACGCAGTATTTT. This gives the protein CASSATGGSSTDTQYF.

The chain combines TRBV10-2 with TRBJ2-7; D may be TRBD1 (5 bases). The CDR3 totals 14 residues. Trimming took off 7 bases at V and 0 bases at J, with 13 bases between the two ends. Germline CDR1 WSHSY, CDR2 SAAADI. CDR3 in DNA: TGCGCCAGCACAGGGCTCTCGAGCTCCTACGAGCAGTACTTC. Translating it yields CASTGLSSSYEQYF.

The V gene is TRBV7-9, the J gene TRBJ2-3, with 7 bases that match TRBD1. Germline V gives CDR1 SEHNR, CDR2 FQNEAQ (reference sequence). This CDR3 is 14 amino acids long. V lost 11 bases and J lost 4; bases outside the gene matches: 12. The DNA for the CDR3 is TGTGCCTGCGTCGACAGGGTGAATTCAGATACGCAGTATTTT. Protein sequence: CACVDRVNSDTQYF.

V is TRBV2 and J is TRBJ1-2, with a possible D match to TRBD1 (6 bases). This CDR3 is built from 13 residues. V lost 4 bases and J 4 bases, leaving 10 bases between the germline ends. Germline CDR1 and CDR2: SNHLY and FYNNEI. The CDR3 sequence is CASSGQELYGYTF. For the CDR3, the DNA is TGTGCCAGCAGTGGACAGGAGCTCTATGGCTACACCTTC.

The CDR3 coding sequence is TGTGCCAGTAGTATAGCTGGGACAGGGCAAAAGGGGACTGAAGCTTTCTTT. This encodes CASSIAGTGQKGTEAFF. The chain carries TRBV19 and TRBJ1-1; TRBD1 aligns across 9 bases. Germline V gene lookup returns CDR1 LNHDA and CDR2 SQIVND (reference sequence). Trimming took 1 base from V and 5 from J; bases not matched to a gene: 11. The CDR3 extends over 17 amino acids.

This clone was observed a few times. The rearrangement links TRBV11-2 to TRBJ2-7, with TRBD2 identical over 7 bases. The CDR3 consists of 15 residues. Per the germline V gene, CDR1 is SGHAT and CDR2 is FQNNGV. Germline trimming cut 0 bases from V and 3 bases from J; bases unmatched to any gene: 5. The CDR3 region is CASSLESGAIYEQYF. The CDR3 DNA is TGTGCCAGCAGCTTAGAAAGCGGGGCAATCTACGAGCAGTACTTC.

Points on this clone: This sample also contains other DNA sequences that code for the same CDR3. The chain has TRBV7-9 and TRBJ1-2, with 8 bases that match TRBD1. With 6 bases clipped from V and 2 bases from J, the junction kept 5 bases outside the gene matches. The CDR3 loop spans 14 amino acids. CDR1 and CDR2 from the germline V gene are SEHNR and FQNEAQ (reference sequence). CDR3 in amino acids: CASSATGENYGYTF. As DNA, the CDR3 is TGTGCCAGCAGTGCGACAGGGGAGAACTATGGCTACACCTTC.

This clone was observed a single time. The V and J genes are TRBV5-4 and TRBJ1-1, with TRBD1 matching over 9 bases. Germline CDR1 and CDR2: SGHNT and YYREEE (reference sequence). V shed 2 bases, J shed 8 bases, and the junction held 7 bases outside the gene matches. The CDR3 is 14 residues long. CDR3 loop: CASSLRQGVKEAFF. In DNA, the CDR3 is TGTGCCAGCAGCTTACGACAGGGGGTAAAGGAAGCTTTCTTT. Full variable domain (outside the CDR3, taken from reference TRBV5-4 and TRBJ1-1): ETGVTQSPTHLIKTRGQQVTLRCSSQSGHNTVSWYQQALGQGPQFIFQYYREEENGRGNFPPRFSGLQFPNYSSELNVNALELDDSALYLCASSLRQGVKEAFFGQGTRLTVV.

The chain has TRBV6-5 and TRBJ2-5; no clear D gene. Germline V gene lookup returns CDR1 MNHEY and CDR2 SVGAGI. Trimming stripped 0 bases from V and 5 bases from J, with 4 bases between. This CDR3 has 12 amino acids. The CDR3 DNA reads as TGTGCCAGCAGTTACTCCTTCGAGACCCAGTACTTC. This encodes CASSYSFETQYF.

The J gene is TRBJ1-5, the V gene TRBV2, with a weak D call TRBD1 (6 bases). This CDR3 comprises 14 residues. V dropped 7 bases and J dropped 5 bases, with 15 bases sitting between them. The germline CDR1 and CDR2 sequences are SNHLY and FYNNEI. The CDR3 spells CASNNRDTYQPQHF. The CDR3 DNA reads TGTGCCAGCAACAACCGGGACACCTATCAGCCCCAGCATTTT. The full variable domain, completed using reference TRBV2 and TRBJ1-5, is EPEVTQTPSHQVTQMGQEVILRCVPISNHLYFYWYRQILGQKVEFLVSFYNNEISEKSEIFDDQFSVERPDGSNFTLKIRSTKLEDSAMYFCASNNRDTYQPQHFGDGTRLSIL.

This rearrangement joins TRBV7-8 to TRBJ2-7; 9 bases are shared with TRBD1. Trimming removed 4 bases from V and 1 base from J; junction bases left unmatched: 8. This CDR3 has 16 amino acids. The V gene's germline CDR1 is SGHVS and CDR2 FQNEAQ. CDR3 sequence (DNA): TGTGCCAGCAGCTATATCGGGGGGACAGGGTCCTACGAGCAGTACTTC. It translates to CASSYIGGTGSYEQYF.

V gene TRBV9 combines with J gene TRBJ2-7; TRBD1 agrees at 12 bases. The CDR3 length is 14 residues. After removal of 4 bases from V and 5 bases from J, the junction contained 4 bases not matched to a gene. Germline CDR1 is SGDLS and CDR2 is YYNGEE. The CDR3 coding sequence is TGTGCCAGCAGCCTGGGGACAGGGGGCGACGAGCAGTACTTC. Its protein is CASSLGTGGDEQYF.

This clone was counted a few times. The gene calls are TRBV6-1 and TRBJ2-4; possibly TRBD1 for D (5 bases). V was cut by 2 bases and J by 7 bases, with 18 bases left in between. Germline V lookup: CDR1 MNHNS, CDR2 SASEGT. This CDR3 spans 16 amino acids. The CDR3 DNA reads TGTGCCAGCAGTGAACCAGTGTTAGGGCGACAGAACATTCAGTACTTC. This translates into CASSEPVLGRQNIQYF.

The rearrangement joins TRBV27 to TRBJ2-1; D possibly corresponds to TRBD2 (5 bases). The CDR3 loop spans 17 amino acids. The germline V gene encodes CDR1 MNHEY and CDR2 SMNVEV (reference sequence). V dropped 3 bases and J dropped 2 bases, with 17 bases sitting between them. CDR3 loop: CASSFESSGYTYNEQFF. DNA of the CDR3: TGTGCCAGCAGTTTTGAGTCCTCGGGGTACACCTACAATGAGCAGTTCTTC.

This clone came up once. This chain links TRBV21-1 with TRBJ1-3; the DNA was not compared with TRBD1, the D call given in the table. TRBV21-1 is reported as a pseudogene. CDR3 length: 14 residues. The CDR3 DNA is TGTGCCAGCAGCAAAAACCCCCAGGGAAACACCATATATTTT. This codes for CASSKNPQGNTIYF.

The J gene is TRBJ1-1, the V gene TRBV2, with a possible D match to TRBD1 (5 bases). This CDR3 contains 13 residues. V was pared by 4 bases and J by 7 bases, with 13 bases between. Germline loops: CDR1 SNHLY, CDR2 FYNNEI. CDR3 coding DNA: TGTGCCAGCAGTGTCAGGGTACAGAGTGAAGCTTTCTTT. Its translation: CASSVRVQSEAFF.

The chain joins TRBV10-1 to TRBJ2-7; 8 positions agree with TRBD1. The CDR3 is 13 residues long. CDR1 and CDR2 from the germline V gene are WNHNN and SYGVQD (reference sequence). The V gene end was trimmed by 11 bases and the J gene end by 6 bases; junction bases not matched to a gene: 12. The DNA of the CDR3 is TGCGCCCGCCGAATCAGGGGGCACCTCGAGCAGTACTTC. Translation: CARRIRGHLEQYF.

The rearrangement uses TRBV5-6 and TRBJ1-2, with 8 bases matching TRBD1. CDR3 length: 14 residues. V lost 3 bases and J lost 8; bases outside the gene matches: 9. Germline V gene data show CDR1 as SGHDT and CDR2 as YYEEEE. The CDR3 spells CASSSLDREAGYTF. In DNA, the CDR3 is TGTGCCAGCAGCTCGTTGGACAGGGAGGCCGGCTACACCTTC.

This chain joins TRBV7-2 and TRBJ2-7; 8 bases are a match to TRBD2. V lost 6 bases to trimming and J lost 3 bases; unmatched junction nucleotides: 4. Per the germline V gene, CDR1 is SGHTA and CDR2 is FQGNSA. This CDR3 region has 13 residues. CDR3 nucleotide sequence: TGTGCCAGCAGGTCAGCGGGGGTCTACGAGCAGTACTTC. Protein product: CASRSAGVYEQYF.